A selection of T cell receptor beta chains follows, all from one sample in a study of blood T cell repertoires in COVID-19. This table comes from immunoSEQ multiplex PCR, and its TCRdb copy is limited to in-frame clones, with some not included. The sample gives about 350,000 clones, roughly nine tenths of which show up once; around 4% is in the top ten. Sequencing was carried out using peripheral blood. The receptors shown here come from a woman aged 60-70 years with COVID-19, enrolled during active disease. CDR3s include the opening cysteine and the closing phenylalanine or tryptophan. Fields, in order: clone size, V gene, J gene, D gene, CDR3 length, CDR3 DNA, CDR3 protein. The D gene is left open where the match is weak. Clone size is stated in some rows and not others, as once, few, many or a class when expanded.

size: .
V: TRBV5-1
J: TRBJ1-2
D: .
length: 12
DNA: TGCGCCAGCAGCCCGTCTAACTATGGCTACACCTTC
CDR3: CASSPSNYGYTF

size: .
V: TRBV12-5
J: TRBJ2-5
D: .
length: 12
DNA: TGTGCTAGTGGTTTGCCCCAGTTGGCCCAGTACTTC
CDR3: CASGLPQLAQYF

size: .
V: TRBV11-2
J: TRBJ2-1
D: TRBD1
length: 17
DNA: TGTGCCAGCAGCCACAGAACCACAGGGGGCCGATACAATGAGCAGTTCTTC
CDR3: CASSHRTTGGRYNEQFF

size: few
V: TRBV3-1/TRBV3-2
J: TRBJ2-7
D: .
length: 12
DNA: TGTGCCAGCAGACAGACAGGATACGAGCAGTACTTC
CDR3: CASRQTGYEQYF

size: .
V: TRBV6-6
J: TRBJ1-2
D: .
length: 13
DNA: TGTGCCAGCAGTACGGACACAGTCCATGGCTACACCTTC
CDR3: CASSTDTVHGYTF

size: .
V: TRBV7-8
J: TRBJ2-5
D: TRBD1
length: 15
DNA: TGTGCCAGCAGTATTGGACAGGGGGCTGGGGAGACCCAGTACTTC
CDR3: CASSIGQGAGETQYF

size: .
V: TRBV15
J: TRBJ2-7
D: TRBD1
length: 16
DNA: TGTGCCACCAGCAGAGGTTCAGGGGACAGGGGCTACGAGCAGTACTTC
CDR3: CATSRGSGDRGYEQYF

size: .
V: TRBV3-1/TRBV3-2
J: TRBJ1-4
D: .
length: 15
DNA: TGTGCCAGCAGCCATTGGCAGACAACTAATGAAAAACTGTTTTTT
CDR3: CASSHWQTTNEKLFF

size: .
V: TRBV3-1/TRBV3-2
J: TRBJ1-1
D: .
length: 14
DNA: TGTGCCAGCAGTTTGGGGCAGGTGAACACTGAAGCTTTCTTT
CDR3: CASSLGQVNTEAFF

size: .
V: TRBV15
J: TRBJ1-2
D: TRBD1
length: 14
DNA: TGTGCCACCAGCAAGGCGGGACAGGGTTATGGCTACACCTTC
CDR3: CATSKAGQGYGYTF

size: .
V: TRBV4-1
J: TRBJ1-1
D: .
length: 13
DNA: TGCGCCAGCAGCCACGACTGGGACACTGAAGCTTTCTTT
CDR3: CASSHDWDTEAFF

size: few
V: TRBV19
J: TRBJ1-3
D: .
length: 13
DNA: TGTGCCAGTGTGGGGGGCTCTGGAAACACCATATATTTT
CDR3: CASVGGSGNTIYF

size: .
V: TRBV30
J: TRBJ2-4
D: .
length: 13
DNA: TGTGCCTGGAGTGTATCTCCTCAAAACATTCAGTACTTC
CDR3: CAWSVSPQNIQYF

size: few
V: TRBV3-1/TRBV3-2
J: TRBJ1-5
D: .
length: 13
DNA: TGTGCCAGCAGCCCTCAGGGGAATCAGCCCCAGCATTTT
CDR3: CASSPQGNQPQHF

size: .
V: TRBV30
J: TRBJ2-5
D: TRBD1
length: 13
DNA: TGTGCCTGGAGTGTAGGGGGCCTGGAGACCCAGTACTTC
CDR3: CAWSVGGLETQYF

size: .
V: TRBV7-5
J: TRBJ1-5
D: .
length: 16
DNA: TGTGTCAGAAGCCCACGAGAGGTTGCGGGCAATCAGCCCCAGCATTTT
CDR3: CVRSPREVAGNQPQHF

size: .
V: TRBV3-1/TRBV3-2
J: TRBJ1-2
D: .
length: 14
DNA: TGTGCCAGCAGGCTCTCAGGGGTCAACTATGGCTACACCTTC
CDR3: CASRLSGVNYGYTF

size: .
V: TRBV19
J: TRBJ1-2
D: .
length: 12
DNA: TGTGCCAGTATAGGAGCCGGGGATGGCTACACCTTC
CDR3: CASIGAGDGYTF

size: .
V: TRBV5-1
J: TRBJ1-2
D: TRBD1
length: 13
DNA: TGCGCCAGCAGCCCCGGACAGGCCTATGGCTACACCTTC
CDR3: CASSPGQAYGYTF

size: few
V: TRBV5-1
J: TRBJ1-4
D: .
length: 15
DNA: TGCGCCAGCAGCTTACTCGGACAGTTTAATGAAAAACTGTTTTTT
CDR3: CASSLLGQFNEKLFF

size: .
V: TRBV4-2
J: TRBJ1-2
D: .
length: 15
DNA: TGTGCCAGCAGCCAAGTACAGGGTGGGTCAGATGGCTACACCTTC
CDR3: CASSQVQGGSDGYTF

size: .
V: TRBV2
J: TRBJ1-2
D: TRBD1
length: 14
DNA: TGTGCCAGCACCCAACAGGGACAGAGCTATGGCTACACCTTC
CDR3: CASTQQGQSYGYTF

size: .
V: TRBV28
J: TRBJ2-1
D: TRBD1
length: 17
DNA: TGTGCCAGCAGTTTATGGAACCCCCGGACAGGGTGGAATGAGCAGTTCTTC
CDR3: CASSLWNPRTGWNEQFF

size: .
V: TRBV5-1
J: TRBJ1-2
D: TRBD1
length: 17
DNA: TGCGCCAGCAGCTTGGTAGGGAGGAGGGGGCCTAACTATGGCTACACCTTC
CDR3: CASSLVGRRGPNYGYTF

size: .
V: TRBV27
J: TRBJ2-1
D: TRBD2
length: 17
DNA: TGTGCCAGCAGTTTTTCGGCTAGCGGGGGCTCCTACAATGAGCAGTTCTTC
CDR3: CASSFSASGGSYNEQFF

size: .
V: TRBV20-1
J: TRBJ2-5
D: .
length: 15
DNA: TGCAGTGCTAGTTCCTCAGGGGAGATCCAAGAGACCCAGTACTTC
CDR3: CSASSSGEIQETQYF

size: .
V: TRBV5-1
J: TRBJ1-3
D: .
length: 15
DNA: TGCGCCAGCAGCCCTAGCGTTATCGGTGGAAACACCATATATTTT
CDR3: CASSPSVIGGNTIYF

size: .
V: TRBV24-1
J: TRBJ2-2
D: TRBD1
length: 16
DNA: TGTGCCACCAGTGACCCCGACAGGGGGAGGACCGGGGAGCTGTTTTTT
CDR3: CATSDPDRGRTGELFF

size: .
V: TRBV27
J: TRBJ1-1
D: .
length: 15
DNA: TGTGCCAGCAGTCCCTTCTTCACAGGACGCACTGAAGCTTTCTTT
CDR3: CASSPFFTGRTEAFF

size: once
V: TRBV19
J: TRBJ1-2
D: TRBD1
length: 14
DNA: TGTGCCAGTAGTTCACAGGGGGCTAACTATGGCTACACCTTC
CDR3: CASSSQGANYGYTF

size: .
V: TRBV9
J: TRBJ2-2
D: TRBD2
length: 16
DNA: TGTGCCAGCAGCGACTTTGCGGGGGGGGCACTCGGGGAGCTGTTTTTT
CDR3: CASSDFAGGALGELFF

size: .
V: TRBV28
J: TRBJ1-1
D: TRBD1
length: 13
DNA: TGTGCCAGCAGTTCTCGGACAGGCCCCCAGGCTTTCTTT
CDR3: CASSSRTGPQAFF

size: .
V: TRBV5-8
J: TRBJ1-6
D: TRBD1
length: 15
DNA: TGTGCCACCCAACCCAGGGGGCCCAACCGGGCTCCCCTCCACTTT
CDR3: CATQPRGPNRAPLHF

size: .
V: TRBV7-9
J: TRBJ2-2
D: TRBD1
length: 14
DNA: TGTGCCAGCAGCGGACAGGGAGTCACCGGGGAGCTGTTTTTT
CDR3: CASSGQGVTGELFF

size: .
V: TRBV7-4
J: TRBJ2-1
D: .
length: 12
DNA: TGTGCCAGCAGCCCGAGGCCCAATGAGCAGTTCTTC
CDR3: CASSPRPNEQFF

size: .
V: TRBV5-1
J: TRBJ2-2
D: TRBD1
length: 16
DNA: TGCGCCAGCAGCTTGTTTACAGGGGGGATAGCCGGGGAGCTGTTTTTT
CDR3: CASSLFTGGIAGELFF

size: once
V: TRBV19
J: TRBJ1-3
D: .
length: 14
DNA: TGTGCCAGTTCAACGCGGGGTGCCGGAAACACCATATATTTT
CDR3: CASSTRGAGNTIYF

size: .
V: TRBV5-4
J: TRBJ2-1
D: .
length: 12
DNA: TGTGCCAGCAGTATGGTGAGCAATGAGCAGTTCTTC
CDR3: CASSMVSNEQFF

size: .
V: TRBV27
J: TRBJ2-7
D: TRBD2
length: 20
DNA: TGTGCCAGCAGTCCAATTAATACTCGTTCCGAGCGGGGGTCCTCCTACGAGCAGTACTTC
CDR3: CASSPINTRSERGSSYEQYF

size: .
V: TRBV5-5
J: TRBJ2-5
D: TRBD2
length: 15
DNA: TGTGCCAGCAGCTTAGGACTAGCGAATCAAGAGACCCAGTACTTC
CDR3: CASSLGLANQETQYF

size: .
V: TRBV5-1
J: TRBJ1-3
D: TRBD1
length: 14
DNA: TGCGCCAGCAGCCTGACAGGGTTGCGGAACACCATATATTTT
CDR3: CASSLTGLRNTIYF

size: .
V: TRBV18
J: TRBJ1-2
D: .
length: 13
DNA: TGTGCCAGCTCACCGGAGGAGGGGAATGGCTACACCTTC
CDR3: CASSPEEGNGYTF

size: .
V: TRBV27
J: TRBJ1-2
D: TRBD1
length: 15
DNA: TGTGCCAGCAGTTTATCGATCCCAGGGGGTGATGGCTACACCTTC
CDR3: CASSLSIPGGDGYTF

size: few
V: TRBV2
J: TRBJ1-5
D: .
length: 15
DNA: TGTGCCAGCAGTGAAGTTCCAGGGTTGGTTCTGCCCCAGCATTTT
CDR3: CASSEVPGLVLPQHF

size: .
V: TRBV5-4
J: TRBJ1-1
D: TRBD1
length: 12
DNA: TGTGCCAGCAGTTCAACAGGGGGAGAAGCTTTCTTT
CDR3: CASSSTGGEAFF

size: .
V: TRBV18
J: TRBJ1-2
D: .
length: 15
DNA: TGTGCCAGCTCACCCCCCGGGGGGGGTTTTGATGGCTACACCTTC
CDR3: CASSPPGGGFDGYTF

size: few
V: TRBV5-1
J: TRBJ2-7
D: .
length: 13
DNA: TGCGCCAGCAGCTTGGCCGCGTTCTACGAGCAGTACTTC
CDR3: CASSLAAFYEQYF

size: .
V: TRBV29-1
J: TRBJ1-1
D: .
length: 14
DNA: TGCAGCGCCGCCCCGGAGGGACTGAACACTGAAGCTTTCTTT
CDR3: CSAAPEGLNTEAFF

size: .
V: TRBV7-9
J: TRBJ1-4
D: TRBD1
length: 14
DNA: TGTGCCAGCAGTTGGACAGGGAGGGATGAAAAACTGTTTTTT
CDR3: CASSWTGRDEKLFF

size: .
V: TRBV5-1
J: TRBJ1-2
D: .
length: 13
DNA: TGCGCCAGCAGTCCAACAGGGTACGGGGGCTACACCTTC
CDR3: CASSPTGYGGYTF

size: .
V: TRBV18
J: TRBJ1-1
D: .
length: 12
DNA: TGTGCCAGCTCAGAGCGGAACACTGAAGCTTTCTTT
CDR3: CASSERNTEAFF

size: .
V: TRBV21-1
J: TRBJ2-7
D: .
length: 15
DNA: TGTGCCAGCAGCACCTTGCGATCCCTCTCCTACGAGCAGTACTTC
CDR3: CASSTLRSLSYEQYF

size: once
V: TRBV7-6
J: TRBJ2-3
D: TRBD2
length: 16
DNA: TGTGCCAGCAGCTTATCCCCGGGCGGGGGGACAGATACGCAGTATTTT
CDR3: CASSLSPGGGTDTQYF